This record looks at one T cell receptor (beta chain) sequence and its context. The sample comes from a study of T-cell memory formation after mild COVID-19. Trimming removed 0 bases at V and 5 bases at J, with 5 bases between. CDR1 LGHNA and CDR2 YSLEER come from the germline V gene. This CDR3 region has 13 residues. From the 5' RACE reads, TCRdb called clonotypes with MiXCR, one entry per CDR3 protein. The data contain about 470,000 distinct CDR3 sequences, around a quarter of them seen just once; the ten biggest clones take up around 13%. Material for sequencing was PBMCs or a T cell subset sorted from them (not recorded which). This receptor was identified in an adult woman who had mild COVID-19 (a few samples of this study predate the infection). Cell type and time point are not known. This chain uses TRBV4-3 with TRBJ1-5; D is undetermined. This CDR3 is CASSQDRHQPQHF. The CDR3 coding sequence is TGCGCCAGCAGCCAAGATCGTCATCAGCCCCAGCATTTT.